The present T cell receptor (beta chain) was sequenced within a study of monozygotic twins with inflammatory bowel disease. The CDR3 loop spans 14 amino acids. Germline CDR1 is MNHNS and CDR2 is SASEGT. Each CDR3 protein gets one entry in TCRdb, which reprocessed the 5' RACE reads and gives no DNA. The sample has 150,000 to 200,000 distinct CDR3 sequences. Researchers collected roughly 2.3 ml of blood per donor. The TCR comes from a human donor with ulcerative colitis or Crohn's disease, or a healthy co-twin of an affected twin (not recorded which). This sequence joins TRBV6-1 and TRBJ2-5; TCRdb proposes TRBD1, but this gene call is untestable without DNA. Material for sequencing was blood. This CDR3 reads CASSLGQGVETQYF.